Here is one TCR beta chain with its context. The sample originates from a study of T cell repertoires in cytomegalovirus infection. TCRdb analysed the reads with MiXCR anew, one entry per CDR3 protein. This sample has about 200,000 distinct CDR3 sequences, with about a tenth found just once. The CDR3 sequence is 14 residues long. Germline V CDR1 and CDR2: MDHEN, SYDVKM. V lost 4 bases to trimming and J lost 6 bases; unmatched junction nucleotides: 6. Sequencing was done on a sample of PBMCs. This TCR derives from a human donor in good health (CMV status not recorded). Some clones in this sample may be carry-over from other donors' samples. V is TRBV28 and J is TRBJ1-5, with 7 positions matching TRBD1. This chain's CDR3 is CASSSGGEVQPQHF. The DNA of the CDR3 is TGTGCCAGCAGTTCAGGGGGGGAGGTTCAGCCCCAGCATTTT.